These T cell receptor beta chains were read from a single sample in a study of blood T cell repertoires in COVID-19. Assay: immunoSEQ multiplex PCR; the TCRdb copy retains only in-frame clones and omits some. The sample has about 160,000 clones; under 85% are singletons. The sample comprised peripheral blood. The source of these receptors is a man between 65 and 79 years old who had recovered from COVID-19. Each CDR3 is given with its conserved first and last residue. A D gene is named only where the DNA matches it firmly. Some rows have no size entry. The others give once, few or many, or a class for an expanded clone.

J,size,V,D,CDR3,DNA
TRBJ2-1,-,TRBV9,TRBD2,CASSVLSMSGRGEQFF,TGTGCCAGCAGCGTACTCAGTATGAGCGGGAGAGGGGAGCAGTTCTTC
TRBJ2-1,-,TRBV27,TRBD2,CASSLNWLGTRAYEQFF,TGTGCCAGCAGTTTGAATTGGTTGGGGACTAGAGCCTATGAGCAGTTCTTC
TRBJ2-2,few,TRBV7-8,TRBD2,CASSFLAANTGELFF,TGTGCCAGCAGCTTCCTAGCGGCGAACACCGGGGAGCTGTTTTTT
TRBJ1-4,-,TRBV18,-,CASSIGGATNEKLFF,TGTGCCAGCTCTATAGGAGGGGCAACTAATGAAAAACTGTTTTTT
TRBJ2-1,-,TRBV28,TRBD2,CASSFSLAGADNEQFF,TGTGCCAGCAGTTTCTCGCTAGCGGGAGCGGACAATGAGCAGTTCTTC
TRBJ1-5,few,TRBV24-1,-,CATSDGAQPQHF,TGTGCCACCAGTGATGGGGCCCAGCCCCAGCATTTT
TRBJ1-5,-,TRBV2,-,CASAGRDSNQPQHF,TGTGCCAGCGCTGGGAGGGATAGCAATCAGCCCCAGCATTTT
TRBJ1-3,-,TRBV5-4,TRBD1,CASSLQGAGDTIYF,TGTGCCAGCAGTCTACAGGGGGCCGGGGACACCATATATTTT
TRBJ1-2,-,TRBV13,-,CASSTRQGLYGYTF,TGTGCCAGCAGCACCCGCCAGGGCCTCTATGGCTACACCTTC
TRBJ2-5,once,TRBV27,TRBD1,CASRQGAQETQYF,TGTGCCAGCAGACAGGGGGCCCAAGAGACCCAGTACTTC
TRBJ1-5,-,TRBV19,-,CASSMTGPGGNQPQHF,TGTGCCAGTAGTATGACCGGCCCGGGGGGCAATCAGCCCCAGCATTTT
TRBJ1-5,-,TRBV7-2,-,CASSLPGGNQPQHF,TGTGCCAGCAGCCTACCAGGGGGCAATCAGCCCCAGCATTTT
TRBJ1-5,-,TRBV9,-,CASSVGGAEAQHF,TGTGCCAGCAGCGTAGGAGGCGCTGAGGCCCAGCATTTT
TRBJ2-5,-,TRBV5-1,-,CASSLAGWQETQYF,TGCGCCAGCAGCTTGGCTGGCTGGCAAGAGACCCAGTACTTC
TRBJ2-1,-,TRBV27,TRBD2,CASRGLAGIVEQFF,TGTGCCAGCAGGGGACTAGCGGGAATTGTTGAGCAGTTCTTC
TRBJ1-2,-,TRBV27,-,CASSGDNPVYGYTF,TGTGCCAGCAGTGGGGACAATCCGGTCTATGGCTACACCTTC
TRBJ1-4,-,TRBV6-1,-,CASSERQETNEKLFF,TGTGCCAGCAGTGAGCGACAGGAGACTAATGAAAAACTGTTTTTT
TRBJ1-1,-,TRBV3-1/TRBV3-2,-,CASSQAIGGKNTEAFF,TGTGCCAGCAGCCAGGCAATTGGGGGGAAAAACACTGAAGCTTTCTTT
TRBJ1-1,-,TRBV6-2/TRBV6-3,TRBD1,CASSYLTGGSAFF,TGTGCCAGCAGTTACTTAACAGGGGGGTCGGCTTTCTTT
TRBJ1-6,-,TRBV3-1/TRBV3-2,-,CASSQGTGTNYNSPLHF,TGTGCCAGCAGCCAAGGAACAGGGACTAACTATAATTCACCCCTCCACTTT
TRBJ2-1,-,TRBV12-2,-,CASRLVLGISGVYYNEQFF,TGTGCAAGTCGCTTAGTGCTCGGGATTAGCGGGGTCTACTACAATGAGCAGTTCTTC
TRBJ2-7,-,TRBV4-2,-,CASSQGTGADYEQYF,TGTGCCAGCAGCCAAGGGACTGGTGCCGACTACGAGCAGTACTTC
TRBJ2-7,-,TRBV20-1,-,CSARDTHVGYF,TGCAGTGCTAGAGATACCCATGTCGGGTACTTC
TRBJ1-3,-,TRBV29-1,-,CSVGVGEVAGNTIYF,TGCAGCGTTGGGGTGGGGGAGGTGGCTGGAAACACCATATATTTT
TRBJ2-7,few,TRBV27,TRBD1,CASRKTGAEQYF,TGTGCCAGCAGGAAGACAGGGGCCGAGCAGTACTTC
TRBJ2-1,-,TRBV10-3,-,CAISPELPEQFF,TGTGCCATCAGTCCCGAGTTGCCTGAGCAGTTCTTC
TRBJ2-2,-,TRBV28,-,CASRAVDGAQRNTGELFF,TGTGCCAGCAGGGCGGTTGATGGGGCCCAGAGAAACACCGGGGAGCTGTTTTTT
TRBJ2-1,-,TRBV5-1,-,CASSLPSYNEQFF,TGCGCCAGCAGCTTGCCCAGCTACAATGAGCAGTTCTTC
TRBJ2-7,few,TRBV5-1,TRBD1,CASSYGQGRGDSYEQYF,TGCGCCAGCAGCTACGGACAGGGAAGGGGAGATTCCTACGAGCAGTACTTC
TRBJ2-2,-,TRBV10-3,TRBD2,CAISLGGDGTGELFF,TGTGCCATCAGCCTGGGGGGGGACGGCACCGGGGAGCTGTTTTTT
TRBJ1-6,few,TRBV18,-,CASSPAGDSPLHF,TGTGCCAGCTCACCAGCGGGAGATTCACCCCTCCACTTT
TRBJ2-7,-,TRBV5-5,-,CASSWESDRLYEQYF,TGTGCCAGCAGCTGGGAAAGTGACAGACTTTACGAGCAGTACTTC
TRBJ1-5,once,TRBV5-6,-,CASSDSTEEGNQPQHF,TGTGCCAGCAGCGACAGTACAGAGGAAGGCAATCAGCCCCAGCATTTT
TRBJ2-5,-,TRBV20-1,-,CTTGQETQYF,TGCACAACCGGACAGGAGACCCAGTACTTC
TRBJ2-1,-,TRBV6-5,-,CASRGGGNEQFF,TGTGCCAGCAGAGGAGGTGGCAATGAGCAGTTCTTC
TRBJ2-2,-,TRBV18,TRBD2,CASSPPGGTTLGGELFF,TGTGCCAGCTCACCACCAGGAGGGACTACACTCGGAGGGGAGCTGTTTTTT
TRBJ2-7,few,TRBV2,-,CASSVEGLFYEQYF,TGTGCCAGCAGTGTCGAGGGATTATTCTACGAGCAGTACTTC
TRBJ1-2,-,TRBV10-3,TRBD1,CAISESGQDFYGYTF,TGTGCCATCAGTGAGTCGGGACAGGATTTCTATGGCTACACCTTC
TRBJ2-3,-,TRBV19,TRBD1,CATWTGGDTQYF,TGTGCCACCTGGACAGGGGGAGATACGCAGTATTTT
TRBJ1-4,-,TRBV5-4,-,CASRDQGSINEKLFF,TGTGCCAGCAGGGATCAGGGATCAATTAATGAAAAACTGTTTTTT
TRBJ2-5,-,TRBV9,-,CASSPISSETQYF,TGTGCCAGCAGCCCCATTAGTTCAGAGACCCAGTACTTC
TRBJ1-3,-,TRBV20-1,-,CSASLYGGGNTIYF,TGCAGTGCTAGTCTTTATGGAGGTGGAAACACCATATATTTT
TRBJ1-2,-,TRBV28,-,CASSSGTWDGYTF,TGTGCCAGCAGTTCCGGGACTTGGGATGGCTACACCTTC
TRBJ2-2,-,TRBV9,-,CASRRGMDRTGELFF,TGTGCCAGCAGGCGGGGAATGGACCGAACCGGGGAGCTGTTTTTT
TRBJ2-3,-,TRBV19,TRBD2,CASSRPGLAGTADTQYF,TGTGCCAGTAGTCGACCAGGACTAGCGGGGACCGCAGATACGCAGTATTTT
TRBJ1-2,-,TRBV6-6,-,CASSSGSGFNYGYTF,TGTGCCAGCAGTTCCGGGTCCGGATTTAACTATGGCTACACCTTC
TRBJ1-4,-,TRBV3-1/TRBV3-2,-,CASSQGSDEKLFF,TGTGCCAGCAGCCAAGGCAGCGATGAAAAACTGTTTTTT
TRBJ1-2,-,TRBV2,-,CASSGHRVPGYTF,TGTGCCAGCAGTGGTCACAGGGTCCCTGGCTACACCTTC